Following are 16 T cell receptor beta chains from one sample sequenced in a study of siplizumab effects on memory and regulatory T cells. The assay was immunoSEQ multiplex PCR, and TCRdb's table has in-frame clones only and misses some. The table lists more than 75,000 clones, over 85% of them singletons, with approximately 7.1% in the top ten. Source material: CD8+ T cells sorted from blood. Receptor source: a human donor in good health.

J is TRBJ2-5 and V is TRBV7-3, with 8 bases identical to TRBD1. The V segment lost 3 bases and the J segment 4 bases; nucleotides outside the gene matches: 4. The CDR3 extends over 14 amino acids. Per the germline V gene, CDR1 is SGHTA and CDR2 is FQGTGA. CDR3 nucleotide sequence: TGTGCCAGCAGCTTTGCCAGGGGGCCAGAGACCCAGTACTTC. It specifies CASSFARGPETQYF.

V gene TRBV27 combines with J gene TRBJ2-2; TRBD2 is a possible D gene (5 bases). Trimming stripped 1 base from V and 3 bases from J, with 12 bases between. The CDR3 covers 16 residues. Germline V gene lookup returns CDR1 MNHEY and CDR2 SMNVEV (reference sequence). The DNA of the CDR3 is TGTGCCAGCAGTTTATTGGATCGAGGGTACACCGGGGAGCTGTTTTTT. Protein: CASSLLDRGYTGELFF.

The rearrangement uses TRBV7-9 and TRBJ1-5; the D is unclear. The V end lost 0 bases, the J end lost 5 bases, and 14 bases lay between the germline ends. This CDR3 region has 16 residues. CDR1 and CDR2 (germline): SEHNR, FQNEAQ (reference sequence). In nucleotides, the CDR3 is TGTGCCAGCAGCTTAGCTTTGGCAGGTTTGGATCAGCCCCAGCATTTT. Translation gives CASSLALAGLDQPQHF.

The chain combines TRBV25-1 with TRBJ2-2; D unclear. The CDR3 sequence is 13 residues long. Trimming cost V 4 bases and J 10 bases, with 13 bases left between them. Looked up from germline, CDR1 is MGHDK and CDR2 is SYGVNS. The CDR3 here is CASSGTFFVELFF. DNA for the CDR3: TGTGCCAGCAGTGGCACCTTTTTTGTGGAGCTGTTTTTT. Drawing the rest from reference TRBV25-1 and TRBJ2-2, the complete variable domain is EADIYQTPRYLVIGTGKKITLECSQTMGHDKMYWYQQDPGMELHLIHYSYGVNSTEKGDLSSESTVSRIRTEHFPLTLESARPSHTSQYLCASSGTFFVELFFGEGSRLTVL.

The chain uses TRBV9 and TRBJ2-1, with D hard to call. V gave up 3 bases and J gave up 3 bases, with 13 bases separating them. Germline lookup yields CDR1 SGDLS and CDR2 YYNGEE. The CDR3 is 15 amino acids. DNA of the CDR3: TGTGCCAGCAGCGCACCCCCGATCGGCTACAATGAGCAGTTCTTC. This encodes CASSAPPIGYNEQFF.

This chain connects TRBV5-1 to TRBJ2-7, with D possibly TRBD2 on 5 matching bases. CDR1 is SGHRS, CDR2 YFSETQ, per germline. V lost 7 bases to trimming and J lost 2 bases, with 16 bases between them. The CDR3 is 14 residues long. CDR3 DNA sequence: TGCGCCAGCCGCCTATCCGAGGAGGCCTACGAGCAGTACTTC. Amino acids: CASRLSEEAYEQYF.

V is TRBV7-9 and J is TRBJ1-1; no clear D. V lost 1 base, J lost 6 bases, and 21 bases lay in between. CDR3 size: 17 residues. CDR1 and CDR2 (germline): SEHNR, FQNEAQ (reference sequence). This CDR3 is CASSLGKGEAGYAEAFF. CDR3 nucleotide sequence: TGTGCCAGCAGCTTAGGGAAAGGAGAAGCTGGATACGCTGAAGCTTTCTTT.

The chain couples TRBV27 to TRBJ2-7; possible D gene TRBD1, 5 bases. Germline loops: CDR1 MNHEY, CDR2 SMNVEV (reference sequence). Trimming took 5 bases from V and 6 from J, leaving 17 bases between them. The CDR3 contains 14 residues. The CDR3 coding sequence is TGTGCCAGCAGTCTAGGGGTATTTAGCTCCGAGCAGTACTTC. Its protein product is CASSLGVFSSEQYF.

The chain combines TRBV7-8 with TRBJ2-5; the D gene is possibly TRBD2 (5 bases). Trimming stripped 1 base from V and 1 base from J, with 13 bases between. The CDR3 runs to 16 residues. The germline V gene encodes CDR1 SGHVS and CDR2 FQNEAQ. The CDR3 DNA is TGTGCCAGCAGCTTAGTAGGGCGAGGGAGCCAAGAGACCCAGTACTTC. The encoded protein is CASSLVGRGSQETQYF.

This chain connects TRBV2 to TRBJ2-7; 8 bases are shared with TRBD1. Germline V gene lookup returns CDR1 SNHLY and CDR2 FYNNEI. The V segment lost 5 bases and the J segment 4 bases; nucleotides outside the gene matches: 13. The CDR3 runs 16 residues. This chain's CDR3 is CASSTRTGKNIYEQYF. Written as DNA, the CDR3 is TGTGCCAGCAGTACCAGGACAGGGAAAAATATATACGAGCAGTACTTC.

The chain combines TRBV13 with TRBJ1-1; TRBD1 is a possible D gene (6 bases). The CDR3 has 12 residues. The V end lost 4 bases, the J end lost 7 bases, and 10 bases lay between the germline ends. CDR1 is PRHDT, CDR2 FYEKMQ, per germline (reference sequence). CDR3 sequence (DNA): TGTGCCAGCAGCTCAGGGGCGAGTGAAGCTTTCTTT. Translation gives CASSSGASEAFF. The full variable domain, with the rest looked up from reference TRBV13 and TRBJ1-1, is AAGVIQSPRHLIKEKRETATLKCYPIPRHDTVYWYQQGPGQDPQFLISFYEKMQSDKGSIPDRFSAQQFSDYHSELNMSSLELGDSALYFCASSSGASEAFFGQGTRLTVV.

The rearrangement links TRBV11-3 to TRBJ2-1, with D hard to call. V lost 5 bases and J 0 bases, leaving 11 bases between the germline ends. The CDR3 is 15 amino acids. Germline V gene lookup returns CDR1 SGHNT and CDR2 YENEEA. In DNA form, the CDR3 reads TGTGCCAGCAGCCCAGACATCTACTCCTACAATGAGCAGTTCTTC. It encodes CASSPDIYSYNEQFF.

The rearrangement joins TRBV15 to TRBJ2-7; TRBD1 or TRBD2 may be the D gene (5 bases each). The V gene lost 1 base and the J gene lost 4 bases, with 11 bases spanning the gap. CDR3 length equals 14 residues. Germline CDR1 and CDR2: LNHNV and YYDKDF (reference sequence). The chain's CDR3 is CATSRGRGAYEQYF. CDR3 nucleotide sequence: TGTGCCACCAGCAGAGGGAGAGGGGCATACGAGCAGTACTTC.

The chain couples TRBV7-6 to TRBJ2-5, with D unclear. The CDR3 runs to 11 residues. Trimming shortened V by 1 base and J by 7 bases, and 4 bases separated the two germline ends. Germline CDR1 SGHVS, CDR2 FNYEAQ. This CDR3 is CASSLGGTQYF. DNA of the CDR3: TGTGCCAGCAGCTTAGGCGGGACCCAGTACTTC.

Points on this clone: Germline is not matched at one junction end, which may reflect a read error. CDR3 nucleotides: TGTGCTAGCAGCTTAAAACTTCACAATGAGCAGTTCTTC. This sequence encodes CASSLKLHNEQFF. V is TRBV7-7 and J is TRBJ2-1; no clear D. CDR1 is SSHAT, CDR2 FNYEAQ, per germline (reference sequence). The CDR3 length is 13 residues. The full variable domain, its missing parts supplied by reference TRBV7-7 and TRBJ2-1, is GAGVSQSPRYKVTKRGQDVTLRCDPISSHATLYWYQQALGQGPEFLTYFNYEAQPDKSGLPSDRFSAERPEGSISTLTIQRTEQRDSAMYRCASSLKLHNEQFFGPGTRLTVL.

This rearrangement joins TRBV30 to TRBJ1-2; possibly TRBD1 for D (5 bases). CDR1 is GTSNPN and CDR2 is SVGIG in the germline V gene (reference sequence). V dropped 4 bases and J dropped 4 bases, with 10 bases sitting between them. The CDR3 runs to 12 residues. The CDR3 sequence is CAWTGLSYGYTF. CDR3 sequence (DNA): TGTGCCTGGACAGGGTTGAGCTATGGCTACACCTTC.